The 26 T cell receptor beta chains below come from one sample, sequenced in a study of graft-versus-host responses after intestinal transplantation. TCRdb keeps only in-frame clones here, not all; method: immunoSEQ multiplex PCR. Of 25,000 to 30,000 clones in the sample, 80% to 85% were seen once. Graft-derived tissue was subjected to processing to liberate intraepithelial and lamina propria lymphocytes. The sample here was ileum tissue, taken 98 days after intestinal transplantation. The receptors stem from a human patient who received an intestinal transplant, so some T cells may come from the graft donor.

The J gene is TRBJ2-7, the V gene TRBV9; 7 bases align to TRBD1. The CDR3 sequence is 14 residues long. V lost 3 bases, J lost 9 bases, and 12 bases stayed unmatched. Germline CDR1 and CDR2: SGDLS and YYNGEE. The CDR3 loop is CASSDGTVFDGQYF. CDR3 nucleotide sequence: TGTGCCAGCAGCGACGGGACAGTTTTTGACGGGCAGTACTTC.

The genes are TRBV4-1 and TRBJ1-5; a weak D match, TRBD1 (6 bases). CDR3 length: 15 amino acids. Germline assignment: CDR1 MGHRA and CDR2 YSYEKL. V was cut by 2 bases and J by 7 bases, with 15 bases left in between. CDR3 DNA sequence: TGCGCCAGCAGCCAATTTGAAGGGGGAGGCCAGCCCCAGCATTTT. This sequence encodes CASSQFEGGGQPQHF.

The chain links TRBV6-5 to TRBJ1-6; D is possibly TRBD1 (5 bases). Germline CDR1 reads MNHEY; CDR2 reads SVGAGI. The V and J ends lost 6 bases and 11 bases respectively, with 17 bases between them. The CDR3 is made up of 14 amino acids. The CDR3 sequence: CASSWGGSGPPLHF. For the CDR3, the DNA is TGTGCCAGCAGCTGGGGGGGATCGGGACCACCCCTCCACTTT.

About this clone: The junction differs from germline at one of its ends, possibly a read error. The J gene is TRBJ2-3, the V gene TRBV4-2, with 9 bases that match TRBD2. The CDR3 sequence is 16 residues long. Germline lookup yields CDR1 LGHNA and CDR2 YNFKEQ. The chain's CDR3 is CASSQEVSGGTYTQYF. DNA for the CDR3: TGTGCCAGCAGCCAAGAGGTTAGCGGGGGCACATATACGCAGTATTTT.

This sequence joins TRBV19 and TRBJ1-6; D not certain. Trimming removed 5 bases at V and 9 bases at J, with 8 bases between. The CDR3 is 12 residues long. Per the germline V gene, CDR1 is LNHDA and CDR2 is SQIVND (reference sequence). CDR3 bases: TGTGCCAGTAGTGATCGACTTTCACCCCTCCACTTT. Residues: CASSDRLSPLHF.

The genes are TRBV28 and TRBJ1-5, with 7 bases that match TRBD1. The CDR3 has 15 amino acids. Germline loops: CDR1 MDHEN, CDR2 SYDVKM. V shed 6 bases, J shed 5 bases, and the junction held 10 bases outside the gene matches. In DNA, the CDR3 is TGTGCCAGCAGGTCAGGGGGTATGTACGATCAGCCCCAGCATTTT. Translation: CASRSGGMYDQPQHF.

The chain uses TRBV10-3 and TRBJ2-3, with D possibly being TRBD1 or TRBD2 (5 bases each). CDR3 size: 14 residues. Germline V gene lookup returns CDR1 ENHRY and CDR2 SYGVKD. The V end lost 7 bases, the J end lost 0 bases, and 11 bases lay between the germline ends. The CDR3 DNA sequence: TGTGCCATCACGAGGGGCCTAAGCACAGATACGCAGTATTTT. The encoded protein is CAITRGLSTDTQYF.

The J gene is TRBJ1-1, the V gene TRBV7-9; D is undetermined. CDR3 size: 14 residues. Trimming left V 2 bases short and J 4 bases short, with 11 bases between. Germline CDR1 is SEHNR and CDR2 is FQNEAQ (reference sequence). The CDR3 sequence: CASSLRDGSTEAFF. The CDR3 bases are TGTGCCAGCAGCTTAAGGGATGGCTCCACTGAAGCTTTCTTT.

The chain couples TRBV5-6 to TRBJ2-5; either TRBD1 or TRBD2 may supply D (5 bases each). CDR1 is SGHDT and CDR2 is YYEEEE in the germline V gene. The germline V and J ends were trimmed by 4 bases and 9 bases, with 28 bases remaining between them. The CDR3 sequence is 17 residues long. CDR3 nucleotide sequence: TGTGCCAGCAGCCCCCCCTTATGGGACCTACCCGAGTGGGCCCAGTACTTC. This translates into CASSPPLWDLPEWAQYF. The full variable domain, completed using reference TRBV5-6 and TRBJ2-5, is DAGVTQSPTHLIKTRGQQVTLRCSPKSGHDTVSWYQQALGQGPQFIFQYYEEEERQRGNFPDRFSGHQFPNYSSELNVNALLLGDSALYLCASSPPLWDLPEWAQYFGPGTRLLVL.

The V and J genes are TRBV4-1 and TRBJ1-4, with 10 nucleotides matching TRBD1. Germline CDR1 reads MGHRA; CDR2 reads YSYEKL. J gave up 4 bases and V 3 bases, and 2 bases lay outside the gene matches. The CDR3 spans 15 residues. DNA of the CDR3: TGCGCCAGCAGCCAGGGACAGGGGAATAATGAAAAACTGTTTTTT. Translating it yields CASSQGQGNNEKLFF.

V is TRBV19 and J is TRBJ2-1; TRBD2 is a possible D gene (5 bases). V shed 9 bases and J shed 4 bases, with 16 bases lying between them. Per germline, CDR1 LNHDA and CDR2 SQIVND (reference sequence). This CDR3 region has 14 residues. This chain's CDR3 is CASSGMRQYNEQFF. For the CDR3, the DNA is TGTGCCAGCTCCGGGATGCGTCAGTACAATGAGCAGTTCTTC.

The rearrangement uses TRBV9 and TRBJ1-4, with TRBD1 matching 10 bases. The CDR3 totals 14 residues. Germline V gene lookup returns CDR1 SGDLS and CDR2 YYNGEE. V trimming: 3 bases; J trimming: 10 bases; junction bases outside the gene matches: 6. The CDR3 is CASSARDRGGKLFF. DNA for the CDR3: TGTGCCAGCAGCGCCCGGGACAGGGGCGGAAAACTGTTTTTT.

J is TRBJ1-6 and V is TRBV5-1, with a possible D match to TRBD1 (6 bases). CDR3 size: 16 residues. The V end was cut by 1 base, the J end by 11 bases, with 19 bases between. Germline-derived CDR1 and CDR2 are SGHRS and YFSETQ. The CDR3 DNA sequence: TGCGCCAGCAGCTTGTCGGGACACTCTTATCTTGCACCCCTCCACTTT. Its translation: CASSLSGHSYLAPLHF.

The chain employs TRBV7-2 and TRBJ1-2, with 9 bases lining up with TRBD1. With 5 bases clipped from V and 4 bases from J, the junction kept 17 bases outside the gene matches. CDR3 size: 18 residues. The germline V gene encodes CDR1 SGHTA and CDR2 FQGNSA. CDR3 sequence: CASSTPRQGGPMLYGYTF. CDR3 DNA sequence: TGTGCCAGCAGCACGCCCCGACAGGGGGGCCCTATGCTCTATGGCTACACCTTC. Supplemented by reference TRBV7-2 and TRBJ1-2, the full variable domain reads GAGVSQSPSNKVTEKGKDVELRCDPISGHTALYWYRQSLGQGLEFLIYFQGNSAPDKSGLPSDRFSAERTGGSVSTLTIQRTQQEDSAVYLCASSTPRQGGPMLYGYTFGSGTRLTVV.

The rearrangement links TRBV7-3 to TRBJ1-2, with 9 bases lining up with TRBD1. The length of the CDR3 is 13 residues. The ends lost 5 bases at V and 9 bases at J; junction bases unmatched: 7. The V gene's germline CDR1 is SGHTA and CDR2 FQGTGA. The CDR3 spells CASSPTGGGSYTF. CDR3 bases: TGTGCCAGCAGCCCTACAGGGGGCGGAAGCTACACCTTC.

The chain combines TRBV9 with TRBJ1-2; 7 positions match TRBD1. Germline V gene lookup returns CDR1 SGDLS and CDR2 YYNGEE. The junction had 8 bases not matched to a gene; V was cut back by 4 bases and J by 8 bases. The CDR3 has 13 amino acids. The DNA for the CDR3 is TGTGCCAGCAGCTATAGACAGGGCCAAGGCTACACCTTC. Translated: CASSYRQGQGYTF.

For this clone: This may stem from a read error, because a much larger clone lies one nucleotide away. Other nucleotide sequences in the sample specify the same CDR3. The chain employs TRBV13 and TRBJ2-7; a possible D gene is TRBD1 (5 bases). V lost 0 bases, J lost 2 bases, and 5 bases lay in between. Germline-derived CDR1 and CDR2 are PRHDT and FYEKMQ (reference sequence). The CDR3 length is 13 residues. CDR3 residues: CASSLGTAYEQYF. The CDR3, as DNA: TGTGCCAGCAGCTTAGGGACAGCCTACGAGCAGTACTTC.

In DNA form, the CDR3 reads TGTGCTAGTGGTTTGGGGAGACAGGCAGGGATATTCGGCTACACCTTC. This translates into CASGLGRQAGIFGYTF. J is TRBJ1-2 and V is TRBV12-5; the D gene is possibly TRBD1 (6 bases). V was cut by 1 base and J by 8 bases, with 20 bases left in between. CDR1 is LGHNT, CDR2 FRNRAP, per germline. This CDR3 has 16 residues.

This chain joins TRBV14 and TRBJ1-2; D may be TRBD1 (6 bases). This CDR3 contains 14 residues. With 2 bases removed from V and 5 bases from J, the gap between germline ends came to 12 bases. The germline gives CDR1 SGHDN, CDR2 FVKESK. The DNA for the CDR3 is TGTGCCAGCAGCCAAAGGGGGTGGGATTATGGCTACACCTTC. Translation gives CASSQRGWDYGYTF.

This clone has more than one count but fewer than ten. The chain employs TRBV6-1 and TRBJ1-4, with D hard to call. V dropped 2 bases and J dropped 4 bases, with 11 bases sitting between them. Germline lookup yields CDR1 MNHNS and CDR2 SASEGT. The CDR3 is made up of 15 amino acids. The CDR3 region is CASSETGSGNEKLFF. The CDR3 region has the DNA TGTGCCAGCAGTGAAACTGGGTCCGGTAATGAAAAACTGTTTTTT.

The V gene is TRBV29-1, the J gene TRBJ1-1; a weak D match, TRBD1 (5 bases). The CDR3 totals 14 residues. In germline, CDR1 is SQVTM, CDR2 ANQGSEA. V lost 1 base to trimming and J lost 5 bases, with 14 bases between them. The CDR3 nucleotides read TGCAGCGTTGAAGGCGGCAGGGTTTTTACTGAAGCTTTCTTT. This sequence encodes CSVEGGRVFTEAFF.

This clone was seen only once. The V call is TRBV7-9, the J call TRBJ1-5; possible D gene TRBD1, 6 bases. The V gene lost 2 bases and the J gene lost 0 bases, with 17 bases spanning the gap. CDR1 SEHNR and CDR2 FQNEAQ come from the germline V gene (reference sequence). The CDR3 contains 18 residues. Written as DNA, the CDR3 is TGTGCCAGCAGCTTAATAGGGGGAAGCTATGATAGCAATCAGCCCCAGCATTTT. It specifies CASSLIGGSYDSNQPQHF. The full variable domain, its missing parts supplied by reference TRBV7-9 and TRBJ1-5, is DTGVSQNPRHKITKRGQNVTFRCDPISEHNRLYWYRQTLGQGPEFLTYFQNEAQLEKSRLLSDRFSAERPKGSFSTLEIQRTEQGDSAMYLCASSLIGGSYDSNQPQHFGDGTRLSIL.

The chain is built from TRBV5-1 and TRBJ1-2, with TRBD1 as a possible D gene (5 bases). This CDR3 comprises 14 residues. The germline V gene has CDR1 SGHRS and CDR2 YFSETQ. Trimming took 4 bases from V and 10 from J, leaving 20 bases between them. The DNA of the CDR3 is TGCGCCAGCAGCGGGCTCGGAGGGCGAGGGGACTACACCTTC. Translating it yields CASSGLGGRGDYTF.

The chain combines TRBV4-1 with TRBJ2-7, with D perhaps TRBD1 or TRBD2 (6 bases each). This CDR3 contains 15 residues. Germline V CDR1 and CDR2: MGHRA, YSYEKL. Trimming left V 3 bases short and J 2 bases short, with 14 bases between. The CDR3 sequence: CASSHSAGEAYEQYF. CDR3 DNA: TGCGCCAGCAGCCATTCGGCAGGGGAGGCCTACGAGCAGTACTTC.

The chain combines TRBV6-4 with TRBJ1-1; D not resolved. CDR3 length: 13 amino acids. V lost 6 bases and J 5 bases, leaving 13 bases between the germline ends. CDR1 MRHNA and CDR2 SNTAGT come from the germline V gene. CDR3 nucleotide sequence: TGTGCCAGCAGGCTGATAGGGTGGACTGAAGCTTTCTTT. It translates to CASRLIGWTEAFF.

CDR3 sequence reads: CASSEYRGGETQYF. As DNA, the CDR3 is TGTGCCAGCAGCGAATACAGGGGCGGCGAGACCCAGTACTTC. This chain links TRBV2 with TRBJ2-5, with 7 bases that match TRBD1. The germline V gene has CDR1 SNHLY and CDR2 FYNNEI. The CDR3 sequence is 14 residues long. V trimming: 6 bases; J trimming: 5 bases; junction bases outside the gene matches: 9.